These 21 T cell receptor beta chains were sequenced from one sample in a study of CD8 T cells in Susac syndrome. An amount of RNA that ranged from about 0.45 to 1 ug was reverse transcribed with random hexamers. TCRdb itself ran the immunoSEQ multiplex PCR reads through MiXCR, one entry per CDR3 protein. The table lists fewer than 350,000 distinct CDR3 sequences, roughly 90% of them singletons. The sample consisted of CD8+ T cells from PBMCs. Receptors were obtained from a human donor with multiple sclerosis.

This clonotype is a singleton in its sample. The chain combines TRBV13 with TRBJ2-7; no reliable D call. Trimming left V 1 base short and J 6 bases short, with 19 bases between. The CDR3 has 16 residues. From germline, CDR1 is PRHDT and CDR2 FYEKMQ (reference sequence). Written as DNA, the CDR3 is TGTGCCAGCAGCTTAGCGCTTGGGCCCCGCGTAGGCGAGCAGTACTTC. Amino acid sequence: CASSLALGPRVGEQYF.

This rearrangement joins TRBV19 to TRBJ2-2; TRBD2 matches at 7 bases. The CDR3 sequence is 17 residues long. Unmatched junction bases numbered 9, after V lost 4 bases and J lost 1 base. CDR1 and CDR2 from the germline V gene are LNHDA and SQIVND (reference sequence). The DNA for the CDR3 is TGTGCCAGTAGTAGGACTTTGCGGGAGTGGAACACCGGGGAGCTGTTTTTT. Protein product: CASSRTLREWNTGELFF.

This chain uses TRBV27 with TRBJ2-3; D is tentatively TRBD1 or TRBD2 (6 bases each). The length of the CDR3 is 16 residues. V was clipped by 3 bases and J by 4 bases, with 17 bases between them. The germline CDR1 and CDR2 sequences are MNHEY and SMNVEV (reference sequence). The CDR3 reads CASSFLSFGGPDTQYF. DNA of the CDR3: TGTGCCAGCAGTTTCCTTTCTTTTGGGGGGCCAGATACGCAGTATTTT.

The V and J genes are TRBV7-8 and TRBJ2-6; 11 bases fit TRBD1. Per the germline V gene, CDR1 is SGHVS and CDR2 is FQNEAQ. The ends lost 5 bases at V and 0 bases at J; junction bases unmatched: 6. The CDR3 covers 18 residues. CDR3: CASSVSGTGGSGANVLTF. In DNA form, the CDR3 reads TGTGCCAGCAGCGTGTCCGGGACAGGGGGCTCTGGGGCCAACGTCCTGACTTTC.

CDR3 sequence: CASSHLGLAGKETQYF. The CDR3 DNA reads TGCGCCAGCAGTCACCTCGGACTAGCGGGAAAAGAGACCCAGTACTTC. The gene calls are TRBV23-1 and TRBJ2-5; 12 bases match TRBD2. TRBV23-1 is an open reading frame, and its role is uncertain. This CDR3 comprises 16 residues. Trimming removed 3 bases from V and 3 bases from J; junction bases left unmatched: 5.

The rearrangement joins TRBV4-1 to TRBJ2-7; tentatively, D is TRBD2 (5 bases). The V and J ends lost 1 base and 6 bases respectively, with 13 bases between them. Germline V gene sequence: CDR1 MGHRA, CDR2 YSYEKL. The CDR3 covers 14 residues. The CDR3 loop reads CASSQVSGKGEQYF. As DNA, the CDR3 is TGCGCCAGCAGCCAAGTCTCGGGGAAAGGCGAGCAGTACTTC.

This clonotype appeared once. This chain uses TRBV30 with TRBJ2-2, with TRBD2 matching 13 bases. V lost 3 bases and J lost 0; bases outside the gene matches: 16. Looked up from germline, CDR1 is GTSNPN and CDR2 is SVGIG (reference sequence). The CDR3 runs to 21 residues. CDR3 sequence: CAWSPLGLAGAPFANTGELFF. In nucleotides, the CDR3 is TGTGCCTGGAGCCCCCTAGGACTAGCGGGGGCCCCCTTCGCGAACACCGGGGAGCTGTTTTTT.

CDR3 loop: CASSFGWVSSYEQYF. The CDR3 bases are TGTGCCAGCAGCTTCGGGTGGGTTAGCTCCTACGAGCAGTACTTC. V gene TRBV7-9 combines with J gene TRBJ2-7, with D hard to call. Germline CDR1 is SEHNR and CDR2 is FQNEAQ (reference sequence). The V and J ends lost 3 bases and 0 bases respectively, with 12 bases between them. CDR3 length equals 15 residues.

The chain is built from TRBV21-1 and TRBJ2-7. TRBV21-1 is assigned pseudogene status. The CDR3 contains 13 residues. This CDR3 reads CASSKVRTDEQYF. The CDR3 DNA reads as TGTGCCAGCAGCAAAGTGAGGACGGACGAGCAGTACTTC.

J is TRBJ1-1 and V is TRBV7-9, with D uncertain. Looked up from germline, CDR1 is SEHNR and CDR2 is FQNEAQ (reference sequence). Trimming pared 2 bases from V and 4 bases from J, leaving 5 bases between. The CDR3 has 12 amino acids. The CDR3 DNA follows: TGTGCCAGCAGCTTAATCGTCACTGAAGCTTTCTTT. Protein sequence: CASSLIVTEAFF.

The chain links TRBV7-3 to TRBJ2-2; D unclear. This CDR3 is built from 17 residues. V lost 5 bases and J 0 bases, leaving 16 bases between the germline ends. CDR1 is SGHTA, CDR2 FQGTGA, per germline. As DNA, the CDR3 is TGTGCCAGCAGCCACCCTCCGGATTTCGCGAACACCGGGGAGCTGTTTTTT. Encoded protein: CASSHPPDFANTGELFF.

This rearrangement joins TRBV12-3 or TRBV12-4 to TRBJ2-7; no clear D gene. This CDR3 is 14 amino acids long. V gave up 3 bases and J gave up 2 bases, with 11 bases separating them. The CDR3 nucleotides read TGTGCCAGCAGTTTTCATCCGGGCCCCTACGAGCAGTACTTC. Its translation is CASSFHPGPYEQYF.

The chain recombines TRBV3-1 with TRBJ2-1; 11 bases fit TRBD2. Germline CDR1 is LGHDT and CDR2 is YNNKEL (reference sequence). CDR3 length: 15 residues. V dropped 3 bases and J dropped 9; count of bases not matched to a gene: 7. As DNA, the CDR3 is TGTGCCAGCAGCCAGGGACTAGCGGAATGGGGTGAGCAGTTCTTC. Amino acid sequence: CASSQGLAEWGEQFF.

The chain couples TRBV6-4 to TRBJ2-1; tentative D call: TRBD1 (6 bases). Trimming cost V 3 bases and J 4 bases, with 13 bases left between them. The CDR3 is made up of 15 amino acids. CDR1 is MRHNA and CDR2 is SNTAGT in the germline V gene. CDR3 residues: CASSDLPGQYNEQFF. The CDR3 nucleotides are TGTGCCAGCAGTGATCTTCCCGGACAGTACAATGAGCAGTTCTTC.

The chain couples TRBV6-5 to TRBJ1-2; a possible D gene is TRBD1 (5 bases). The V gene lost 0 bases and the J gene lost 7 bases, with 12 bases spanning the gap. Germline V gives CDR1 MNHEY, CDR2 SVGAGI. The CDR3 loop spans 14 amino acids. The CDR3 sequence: CASSYSGRGLGYTF. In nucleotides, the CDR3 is TGTGCCAGCAGTTACTCGGGTAGGGGACTTGGCTACACCTTC.

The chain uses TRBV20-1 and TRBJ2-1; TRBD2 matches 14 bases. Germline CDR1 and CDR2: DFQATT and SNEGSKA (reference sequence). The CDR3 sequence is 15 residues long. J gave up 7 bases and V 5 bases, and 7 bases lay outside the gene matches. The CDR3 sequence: CSAYGTSGSWNEQFF. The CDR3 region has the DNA TGCAGTGCTTATGGGACTAGCGGGAGTTGGAATGAGCAGTTCTTC.

The CDR3 region has the DNA TGTGCCAGCAGTCCCCCGCGGGAGCGTTCCTACGAGCAGTACTTC. The encoded protein is CASSPPRERSYEQYF. J is TRBJ2-7 and V is TRBV12-3 or TRBV12-4, with TRBD2 identical over 7 bases. This CDR3 spans 15 amino acids. The V segment lost 5 bases and the J segment 1 base; nucleotides outside the gene matches: 8.

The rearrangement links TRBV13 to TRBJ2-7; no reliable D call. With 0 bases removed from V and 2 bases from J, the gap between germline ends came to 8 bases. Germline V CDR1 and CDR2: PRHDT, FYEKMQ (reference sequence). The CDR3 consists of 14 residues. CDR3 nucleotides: TGTGCCAGCAGCTTAGGACAGAGCACCTACGAGCAGTACTTC. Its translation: CASSLGQSTYEQYF.

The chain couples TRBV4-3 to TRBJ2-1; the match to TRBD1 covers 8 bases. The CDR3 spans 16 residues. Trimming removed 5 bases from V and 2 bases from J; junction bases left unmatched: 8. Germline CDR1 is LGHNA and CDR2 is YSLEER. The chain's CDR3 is CASSAGQGNPYNEQFF. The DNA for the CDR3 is TGCGCCAGCAGCGCCGGACAGGGCAACCCCTACAATGAGCAGTTCTTC.

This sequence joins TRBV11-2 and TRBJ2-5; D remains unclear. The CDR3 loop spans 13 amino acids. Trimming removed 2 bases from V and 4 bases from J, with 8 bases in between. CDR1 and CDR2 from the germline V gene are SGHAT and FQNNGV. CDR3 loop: CASSLSVGETQYF. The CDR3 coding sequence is TGTGCCAGCAGCTTATCAGTTGGAGAGACCCAGTACTTC.

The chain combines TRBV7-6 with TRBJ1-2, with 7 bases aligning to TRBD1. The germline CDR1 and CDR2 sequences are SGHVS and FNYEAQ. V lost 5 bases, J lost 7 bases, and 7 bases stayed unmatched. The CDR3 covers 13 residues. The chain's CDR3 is CASSPDRDRGYTF. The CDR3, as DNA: TGTGCCAGCAGCCCAGACAGGGATCGTGGCTACACCTTC. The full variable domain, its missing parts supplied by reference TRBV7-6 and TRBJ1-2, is GAGVSQSPRYKVTKRGQDVALRCDPISGHVSLYWYRQALGQGPEFLTYFNYEAQQDKSGLPNDRFSAERPEGSISTLTIQRTEQRDSAMYRCASSPDRDRGYTFGSGTRLTVV.